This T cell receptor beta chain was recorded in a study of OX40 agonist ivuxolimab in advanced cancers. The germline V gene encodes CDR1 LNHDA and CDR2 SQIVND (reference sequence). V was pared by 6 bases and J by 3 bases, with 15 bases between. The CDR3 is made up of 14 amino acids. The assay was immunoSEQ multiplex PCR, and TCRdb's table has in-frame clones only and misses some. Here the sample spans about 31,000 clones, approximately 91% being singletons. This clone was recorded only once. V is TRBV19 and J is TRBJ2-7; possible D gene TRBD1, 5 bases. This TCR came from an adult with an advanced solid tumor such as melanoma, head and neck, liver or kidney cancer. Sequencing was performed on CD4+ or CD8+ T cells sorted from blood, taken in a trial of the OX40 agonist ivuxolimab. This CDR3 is CASSPVDINYEQYF. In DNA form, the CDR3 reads TGTGCCAGTAGCCCCGTGGACATAAACTACGAGCAGTACTTC.